The rows below give T cell receptor beta chains drawn from one sample of a study of T cells in Graves' hyperthyroidism and ophthalmopathy. One entry per CDR3 protein, called by TCRdb with MiXCR from the multiplex PCR reads. This sample has approximately 380,000 distinct CDR3 sequences, with approximately 19% found just once. The sequenced sample consisted of blood. The receptor source for this set is a woman in her late teens or twenties with Graves' hyperthyroidism. CDR3s include the opening cysteine and the closing phenylalanine or tryptophan. A D gene is named only where the DNA matches it firmly. The size of a clone is reported for some rows only, either as once, few or many, or as a class for expanded clones.

j_call: TRBJ1-2; v_call: TRBV2; d_call: .; clone_size: .; cdr3_nt: TGTGCCAGCAGTGAAGTCCCAGTTGGCTACACCTTC; cdr3_aa: CASSEVPVGYTF
j_call: TRBJ1-1; v_call: TRBV20-1; d_call: TRBD1; clone_size: many; cdr3_nt: TGCAGTGCTCGGACAGGGGCTATGAACACTGAAGCTTTCTTT; cdr3_aa: CSARTGAMNTEAFF
j_call: TRBJ2-7; v_call: TRBV11-2; d_call: .; clone_size: few; cdr3_nt: TGTGCCAGCAGCTCTAGAAGGGGGGCCATCTCCTACGAGCAGTACTTC; cdr3_aa: CASSSRRGAISYEQYF
j_call: TRBJ2-7; v_call: TRBV10-2; d_call: .; clone_size: many; cdr3_nt: TGCGCCAGCAGTGTTACAGGCAACGAGCAGTACTTC; cdr3_aa: CASSVTGNEQYF
j_call: TRBJ2-5; v_call: TRBV24-1; d_call: .; clone_size: .; cdr3_nt: TGTGCCACCCGGGACGCCTACCAAGAGACCCAGTACTTC; cdr3_aa: CATRDAYQETQYF
j_call: TRBJ1-1; v_call: TRBV19; d_call: .; clone_size: many; cdr3_nt: TGTGCCAGTAGTAGGGAAGCGGGGTACACTGAAGCTTTCTTT; cdr3_aa: CASSREAGYTEAFF
j_call: TRBJ2-5; v_call: TRBV29-1; d_call: .; clone_size: many; cdr3_nt: TGCAGCGTTACCCGGGCCCAAGAGACCCAGTACTTC; cdr3_aa: CSVTRAQETQYF
j_call: TRBJ2-5; v_call: TRBV6-2/TRBV6-3; d_call: TRBD1; clone_size: once; cdr3_nt: TGTGCCAGCAGACCCGGGACAGGGTGGCATCAAGAGACCCAGTACTTC; cdr3_aa: CASRPGTGWHQETQYF
j_call: TRBJ1-2; v_call: TRBV18; d_call: .; clone_size: .; cdr3_nt: TGTGCCAGCTCACCCCTTAGGGACGTAAGAGGCTACGCCTTC; cdr3_aa: CASSPLRDVRGYAF
j_call: TRBJ1-1; v_call: TRBV6-5; d_call: .; clone_size: many; cdr3_nt: TGTGCCAGCAGTTTCGGCAGGCGAACTGAAGCTTTCTTT; cdr3_aa: CASSFGRRTEAFF
j_call: TRBJ1-1; v_call: TRBV6-1; d_call: TRBD1; clone_size: many; cdr3_nt: TGTGCCAGCAGAGCCATGGACAGGGTGGCCACTGAAGCTTTCTTT; cdr3_aa: CASRAMDRVATEAFF
j_call: TRBJ2-5; v_call: TRBV6-5; d_call: .; clone_size: many; cdr3_nt: TGTGCCAGCAGTTCGAATTCGTACCAAGAGACCCAGTACTTC; cdr3_aa: CASSSNSYQETQYF
j_call: TRBJ1-2; v_call: TRBV6-5; d_call: .; clone_size: many; cdr3_nt: TGTGCCAGCAGTTACGGGCAGGGCAGAGGCTACACCTTC; cdr3_aa: CASSYGQGRGYTF
j_call: TRBJ2-7; v_call: TRBV9; d_call: .; clone_size: many; cdr3_nt: TGTGCCAGCAGCGTAGAACCACAGGGCGGGTACGAGCAGTACTTC; cdr3_aa: CASSVEPQGGYEQYF
j_call: TRBJ1-1; v_call: TRBV24-1; d_call: .; clone_size: many; cdr3_nt: TGTGCCACCAGTGATTTCCCCATAGTGACAGAAAAGAACACTGAAGCTTTCTTT; cdr3_aa: CATSDFPIVTEKNTEAFF
j_call: TRBJ2-5; v_call: TRBV28; d_call: TRBD2; clone_size: many; cdr3_nt: TGTGCCAGCAGTTCAGCCTTGGCTAGCGGGGGGGCGGAGACCCAGTACTTC; cdr3_aa: CASSSALASGGAETQYF
j_call: TRBJ1-3; v_call: TRBV5-1; d_call: .; clone_size: few; cdr3_nt: TGCGCCAGCAGCTTGGAGGGGGGAGGCTTCTCTGGAAACACCATATATTTT; cdr3_aa: CASSLEGGGFSGNTIYF
j_call: TRBJ1-1; v_call: TRBV11-2; d_call: .; clone_size: many; cdr3_nt: TGTGCCAGCGGTATTTTTAGTGGGGCTGAAGCTTTCTTT; cdr3_aa: CASGIFSGAEAFF
j_call: TRBJ1-2; v_call: TRBV11-2; d_call: .; clone_size: many; cdr3_nt: TGTGCCAGCACTGACGGACACCTTAACTATGGCTACACCTTC; cdr3_aa: CASTDGHLNYGYTF
j_call: TRBJ2-7; v_call: TRBV24-1; d_call: TRBD2; clone_size: many; cdr3_nt: TGTGCCACCAGTGATTTTTCAGCGGGACGCTACGAGCAGTACTTC; cdr3_aa: CATSDFSAGRYEQYF
j_call: TRBJ1-5; v_call: TRBV2; d_call: .; clone_size: many; cdr3_nt: TGTGCCAGCAGTCCCCGGGCGCGCAATCAGCCCCAGCATTTT; cdr3_aa: CASSPRARNQPQHF
j_call: TRBJ1-1; v_call: TRBV10-2; d_call: .; clone_size: many; cdr3_nt: TGCGCCAGCAGTGAGGAGAGACTCCATACTGAAGCTTTCTTT; cdr3_aa: CASSEERLHTEAFF
j_call: TRBJ2-5; v_call: TRBV3-1; d_call: .; clone_size: few; cdr3_nt: TGTGCCAGCAGCCAACCATCGGAGACCCAGTACTTC; cdr3_aa: CASSQPSETQYF
j_call: TRBJ1-2; v_call: TRBV6-1; d_call: TRBD1; clone_size: many; cdr3_nt: TGTGCCAGCACCCCGACAGGGGCAGGAGGCTACACCTTC; cdr3_aa: CASTPTGAGGYTF
j_call: TRBJ2-2; v_call: TRBV9; d_call: .; clone_size: .; cdr3_nt: TGTGCCAGCAGCGTACTGGGACTTAACACCGGGGAGCTGTTTTTT; cdr3_aa: CASSVLGLNTGELFF
j_call: TRBJ2-7; v_call: TRBV20-1; d_call: TRBD1; clone_size: many; cdr3_nt: TGCAGTGCTAGAGATCTTGGGGACAGGGACGAGCAGTACTTC; cdr3_aa: CSARDLGDRDEQYF
j_call: TRBJ1-5; v_call: TRBV6-5; d_call: .; clone_size: many; cdr3_nt: TGTGCCAGCAGTTACGTGGGGTTGCAACCCCAGCATTTT; cdr3_aa: CASSYVGLQPQHF
j_call: TRBJ1-1; v_call: TRBV19; d_call: .; clone_size: many; cdr3_nt: TGTGCCAGTGAGGGACGGGTGAACACTGAAGCTTTCTTT; cdr3_aa: CASEGRVNTEAFF
j_call: TRBJ2-5; v_call: TRBV12-3/TRBV12-4; d_call: TRBD1; clone_size: many; cdr3_nt: TGTGCCAGCAGTCGACAGGGGACCCAAGAGACCCAGTACTTC; cdr3_aa: CASSRQGTQETQYF
j_call: TRBJ1-2; v_call: TRBV11-2; d_call: .; clone_size: many; cdr3_nt: TGTGCCAGCAGCTTAAGCGATAGGGGCTACACCTTC; cdr3_aa: CASSLSDRGYTF
j_call: TRBJ1-2; v_call: TRBV12-3/TRBV12-4; d_call: TRBD1; clone_size: many; cdr3_nt: TGTGCCAGCAGTTTAGTTTTCAGGGGGCGAGGCTACACCTTC; cdr3_aa: CASSLVFRGRGYTF
j_call: TRBJ1-1; v_call: TRBV5-1; d_call: TRBD1; clone_size: many; cdr3_nt: TGCGCCAGCAGCCCATGGACAGGGCGTGAAGGTGAAGCTTTCTTT; cdr3_aa: CASSPWTGREGEAFF
j_call: TRBJ1-2; v_call: TRBV12-3/TRBV12-4; d_call: .; clone_size: many; cdr3_nt: TGTGCCAGCAGCTTTGGGTCTATTCATGGCTACACCTTC; cdr3_aa: CASSFGSIHGYTF